This TCR beta chain originates from a study of blood T cell repertoires in COVID-19. Study in general: Collection of acute and convalescent COVID-19 samples took place in the United States, Italy and Spain.

This clone was found a few times. The J segment lost 4 bases and the V segment lost 5 bases, leaving 6 bases of the junction unmatched. The CDR3 consists of 14 residues. In germline, CDR1 is MDHEN, CDR2 SYDVKM. Study members were between roughly 18 and 89 years old and lived in roughly 24 US regions. Using immunoSEQ multiplex PCR, the repertoire was profiled, and TCRdb retains in-frame clones only, with some absent. The table includes approximately 260,000 clones, roughly 80% detected once. Input material: PBMCs or T cells enriched from blood (not recorded which). The V call is TRBV28, the J call TRBJ1-2; TRBD1 aligns across 8 bases. This TCR derives from a young man with acute COVID-19. This chain's CDR3 is CASSRWDRPYGYTF. The CDR3 nucleotides read TGTGCCAGCAGTCGGTGGGACAGGCCCTATGGCTACACCTTC.